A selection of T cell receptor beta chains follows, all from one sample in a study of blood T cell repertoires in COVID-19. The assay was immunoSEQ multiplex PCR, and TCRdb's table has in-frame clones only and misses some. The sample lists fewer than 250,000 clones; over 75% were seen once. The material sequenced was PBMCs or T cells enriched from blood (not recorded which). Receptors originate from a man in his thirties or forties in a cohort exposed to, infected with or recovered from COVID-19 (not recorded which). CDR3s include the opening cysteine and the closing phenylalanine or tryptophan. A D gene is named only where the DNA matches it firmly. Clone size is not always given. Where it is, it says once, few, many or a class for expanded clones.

CASSETGNYGYTF	TGTGCCAGCAGTGAGACAGGGAACTATGGCTACACCTTC	-	TRBJ1-2	13	TRBD1	TRBV28
CASSPSGTYYNEQFF	TGTGCCAGCAGCCCTAGCGGGACATATTACAATGAGCAGTTCTTC	-	TRBJ2-1	15	TRBD2	TRBV7-8
CASERDGPYEQYF	TGTGCCAGCGAGCGGGACGGCCCCTACGAGCAGTACTTC	-	TRBJ2-7	13	TRBD2	TRBV5-6
CATDRGNSPLHF	TGTGCAACCGACAGGGGAAATTCACCCCTCCACTTT	-	TRBJ1-6	12	TRBD1	TRBV19
CASSPGGEETQYF	TGTGCCTCCAGTCCGGGGGGGGAAGAGACCCAGTACTTC	once	TRBJ2-5	13	TRBD2	TRBV19
CASSLMASSSTDTQYF	TGTGCCAGCAGCTTAATGGCTTCTTCTAGCACAGATACGCAGTATTTT	-	TRBJ2-3	16	-	TRBV7-2
CASSQGTWGATGELFF	TGTGCCAGCAGCCAAGGGACCTGGGGAGCCACCGGGGAGCTGTTTTTT	-	TRBJ2-2	16	-	TRBV3-1/TRBV3-2
CASSLPSGSDIQYF	TGCGCCAGCAGCCTTCCTAGCGGGAGTGACATTCAGTACTTC	-	TRBJ2-4	14	TRBD2	TRBV5-1
CASSLAGASGSYEQYF	TGTGCCAGCAGCTTGGCCGGGGCTAGCGGGAGCTACGAGCAGTACTTC	-	TRBJ2-7	16	TRBD2	TRBV5-4
CASSIQINTEAFF	TGTGCCAGTAGTATTCAGATCAACACTGAAGCTTTCTTT	-	TRBJ1-1	13	-	TRBV19
CASSLLAGGSTDTQYF	TGTGCCAGCAGCTTACTAGCGGGGGGGTCCACAGATACGCAGTATTTT	-	TRBJ2-3	16	TRBD2	TRBV11-3
CASSLDRVNTEAFF	TGTGCCAGCAGTTTGGACAGAGTGAACACTGAAGCTTTCTTT	-	TRBJ1-1	14	-	TRBV27
CATSDPTSGSSYNEQFF	TGTGCCACCAGTGATCCTACTAGCGGGAGTTCCTACAATGAGCAGTTCTTC	-	TRBJ2-1	17	TRBD2	TRBV24-1
CASSLQPGQEFLAKNIQYF	TGTGCCAGCAGCTTGCAACCGGGACAGGAATTCTTAGCCAAAAACATTCAGTACTTC	-	TRBJ2-4	19	TRBD1	TRBV5-5
CASGTGQDNSPLHF	TGTGCCAGCGGAACGGGACAAGATAATTCACCCCTCCACTTT	many	TRBJ1-6	14	-	TRBV6-5
CASSLVDREGYNEQFF	TGTGCCAGCAGCTTAGTAGACAGGGAAGGATACAATGAGCAGTTCTTC	-	TRBJ2-1	16	TRBD1	TRBV7-9
CSVGASGTGELFF	TGCAGCGTTGGGGCTAGCGGCACCGGGGAGCTGTTTTTT	once	TRBJ2-2	13	TRBD2	TRBV29-1
CASSEAESSYNEQFF	TGTGCCAGCAGTGAGGCGGAGAGCTCCTACAATGAGCAGTTCTTC	-	TRBJ2-1	15	-	TRBV2
CASSQDLAGGEDIQYF	TGCGCCAGCAGCCAAGATTTAGCGGGAGGGGAGGACATTCAGTACTTC	-	TRBJ2-4	16	TRBD2	TRBV4-1
CASSLSNNQPQHF	TGTGCCAGCAGCTTGTCCAACAATCAGCCCCAGCATTTT	-	TRBJ1-5	13	-	TRBV5-6
CASSQDFPGGNQPQHF	TGCGCCAGCAGCCAAGATTTCCCCGGTGGCAATCAGCCCCAGCATTTT	-	TRBJ1-5	16	-	TRBV4-1
CASSFQWTAEQYF	TGTGCCAGCAGCTTCCAGTGGACAGCCGAGCAGTACTTC	-	TRBJ2-7	13	-	TRBV5-6
CATSRDRYNEQFF	TGTGCCACCAGCAGAGATCGTTACAATGAGCAGTTCTTC	-	TRBJ2-1	13	-	TRBV15
CASSVGDRRAGQYQETQYF	TGTGCCAGCAGCGTCGGGGACAGGCGGGCGGGCCAGTACCAAGAGACCCAGTACTTC	few	TRBJ2-5	19	TRBD1	TRBV9
CASSFGSRAAEAFF	TGTGCCAGCAGTTTCGGGAGTAGGGCGGCTGAAGCTTTCTTT	-	TRBJ1-1	14	-	TRBV25-1
CASSMTLAGEKNNEQFF	TGTGCCAGCAGCATGACTCTAGCGGGAGAGAAAAACAATGAGCAGTTCTTC	few	TRBJ2-1	17	TRBD2	TRBV7-9
CASRPRQWREIDGNTIYF	TGTGCCAGCAGACCTAGACAGTGGAGGGAGATCGACGGAAACACCATATATTTT	-	TRBJ1-3	18	-	TRBV7-9
CATITDRAPGNTGELFF	TGTGCCACCATAACCGACAGGGCACCCGGGAACACCGGGGAGCTGTTTTTT	once	TRBJ2-2	17	TRBD1	TRBV24-1
CASSQLLAMTGELFF	TGCGCCAGCAGCCAACTACTAGCGATGACCGGGGAGCTGTTTTTT	-	TRBJ2-2	15	TRBD2	TRBV4-1
CASSPWRDRTLNTGELFF	TGTGCCAGCAGCCCTTGGAGGGACAGAACATTGAACACCGGGGAGCTGTTTTTT	-	TRBJ2-2	18	-	TRBV7-6
CASRQGLGQPQHF	TGTGCCAGCAGGCAGGGACTGGGCCAGCCCCAGCATTTT	once	TRBJ1-5	13	-	TRBV28
CATSDREVQETQYF	TGTGCCACCAGTGACCGCGAAGTTCAAGAGACCCAGTACTTC	-	TRBJ2-5	14	-	TRBV24-1
CASRTLSGPRETQYF	TGTGCCAGCAGGACCCTCAGCGGCCCCAGGGAGACCCAGTACTTC	-	TRBJ2-5	15	-	TRBV5-6
CASSSQDYGYTF	TGTGCCAGCAGCTCTCAGGACTATGGCTACACCTTC	-	TRBJ1-2	12	-	TRBV12-3/TRBV12-4
CASSLVGGVYNEQFF	TGTGCCAGCAGCTTGGTGGGAGGGGTGTACAATGAGCAGTTCTTC	-	TRBJ2-1	15	TRBD2	TRBV7-3
CASRLLAVDSYEQYF	TGTGCCAGCAGATTACTAGCGGTCGACTCCTACGAGCAGTACTTC	-	TRBJ2-7	15	TRBD2	TRBV7-6
CASSLSGGSSYEQYF	TGTGCCAGCAGCTTAAGCGGGGGGAGCTCCTACGAGCAGTACTTC	-	TRBJ2-7	15	TRBD2	TRBV11-2
CASSIHRGVDTEAFF	TGTGCCAGCAGTATCCACAGGGGGGTGGACACTGAAGCTTTCTTT	once	TRBJ1-1	15	TRBD1	TRBV25-1
CASNEPYQTGTTEAFF	TGTGCCAGCAACGAACCTTATCAAACAGGGACCACTGAAGCTTTCTTT	once	TRBJ1-1	16	-	TRBV2
CASSEWGTGSQETQYF	TGCGCCAGCAGTGAGTGGGGGACAGGGAGCCAAGAGACCCAGTACTTC	-	TRBJ2-5	16	TRBD1	TRBV10-1
CASSLARQGADEQFF	TGCGCCAGCAGCTTGGCCCGACAGGGGGCCGATGAGCAGTTCTTC	-	TRBJ2-1	15	TRBD1	TRBV5-1
CASSPTWRIGRSDQPQHF	TGTGCCAGCAGTCCGACATGGCGGATCGGGAGGTCCGATCAGCCCCAGCATTTT	-	TRBJ1-5	18	-	TRBV28
CASTPDRYPSSGANVLTF	TGTGCCAGCACCCCCGACAGGTACCCCTCTTCTGGGGCCAACGTCCTGACTTTC	-	TRBJ2-6	18	-	TRBV28
CASSQPGGARATQYF	TGTGCCAGCAGCCAACCCGGGGGAGCCAGGGCGACCCAGTACTTC	-	TRBJ2-5	15	-	TRBV7-2
CASSQRQGGNTEAFF	TGCGCCAGCAGCCAGAGACAGGGGGGTAACACTGAAGCTTTCTTT	few	TRBJ1-1	15	TRBD1	TRBV5-1
CASSLGRSSYNSPLHF	TGTGCCAGCAGTTTGGGGAGGAGCTCCTATAATTCACCCCTCCACTTT	-	TRBJ1-6	16	-	TRBV27